A single sample gave rise to the 20 T cell receptor beta chains below, sequenced in a study of cytomegalovirus exposure and HLA in healthy donors. PCR employed 60 Vbeta and 13 Jbeta primers. This table comes from immunoSEQ multiplex PCR, and its TCRdb copy is limited to in-frame clones, with some not included. Of tens of thousands of clones in the sample, around 80% were seen once. Sequenced material: PBMCs. These receptors were collected from a man aged 50-59 years in good health and CMV-seropositive.

The genes are TRBV19 and TRBJ1-5; 9 bases align to TRBD1. Germline CDR1 is LNHDA and CDR2 is SQIVND (reference sequence). J was trimmed by 2 bases and V by 2 bases; bases with no gene match: 1. The CDR3 has 15 residues. The CDR3 region is CASSIRDRGNQPQHF. In DNA, the CDR3 is TGTGCCAGTAGTATACGGGACAGGGGCAATCAGCCCCAGCATTTT.

V usage is TRBV21-1 and J usage is TRBJ2-2; the D call in the table, TRBD2, was not verified against the DNA. TRBV21-1 is flagged as a pseudogene. The CDR3 runs 19 residues. The CDR3 DNA sequence: TGTGCCAGCATCAAATTTAAAGCAGCGGCTTGGCAGATATCCGGGGAGCTGTTTTTT. Translated: CASIKFKAAAWQISGELFF.

This CDR3 reads CASSLGTYPRYGYTF. The CDR3 DNA is TGTGCCAGCAGCTTGGGCACGTATCCGCGATATGGCTACACCTTC. This rearrangement joins TRBV11-2 to TRBJ1-2, with no clear D. Germline values: CDR1 SGHAT, CDR2 FQNNGV. Trimming took 3 bases from V and 5 from J, leaving 16 bases between them. This CDR3 contains 15 residues.

The gene calls are TRBV28 and TRBJ2-7, with TRBD2 matching 9 bases. From germline, CDR1 is MDHEN and CDR2 SYDVKM. CDR3 size: 16 residues. J gave up 4 bases and V 2 bases, and 9 bases lay outside the gene matches. CDR3: CASSLTTRREGYEQYF. The CDR3 DNA follows: TGTGCCAGCAGTTTAACTACTCGGCGGGAGGGATACGAGCAGTACTTC.

The genes are TRBV11-2 and TRBJ1-1; no definite D call. Trimming stripped 2 bases from V and 3 bases from J, with 16 bases between. Germline CDR1 is SGHAT and CDR2 is FQNNGV. The CDR3 contains 16 residues. The CDR3 reads CASSLMYDKPYTEAFF. Here the CDR3 DNA reads TGTGCCAGCAGCTTAATGTACGACAAGCCTTACACTGAAGCTTTCTTT.

This rearrangement joins TRBV5-6 to TRBJ1-1; TRBD1 matches 9 bases. In germline, CDR1 is SGHDT, CDR2 YYEEEE. Germline trimming cut 4 bases from V and 5 bases from J; bases unmatched to any gene: 6. The CDR3 contains 14 residues. The DNA for the CDR3 is TGTGCCAGCAGCACTTACAGGGGGCCAACTGAAGCTTTCTTT. It codes for CASSTYRGPTEAFF.

There are a few counts of this clone. The V and J genes are TRBV27 and TRBJ2-2; TRBD2 might be the D (6 bases). Trimming took 1 base from V and 6 from J, leaving 15 bases between them. The CDR3 loop spans 16 amino acids. Per germline, CDR1 MNHEY and CDR2 SMNVEV (reference sequence). This chain's CDR3 is CASSLCGPGTPGELFF. In nucleotides, the CDR3 is TGTGCCAGCAGTTTATGCGGGCCCGGGACTCCCGGGGAGCTGTTTTTT.

The V and J genes are TRBV11-2 and TRBJ1-1, with 7 bases fitting TRBD1. V lost 3 bases and J lost 2; bases outside the gene matches: 9. The length of the CDR3 is 16 residues. The germline CDR1 and CDR2 sequences are SGHAT and FQNNGV. CDR3 DNA: TGTGCCAGCAGCTTCCCTCTACAGGGGACCAACACTGAAGCTTTCTTT. Translated, it gives CASSFPLQGTNTEAFF.

J is TRBJ2-5 and V is TRBV4-3, with 7 bases matching TRBD1. The germline gives CDR1 LGHNA, CDR2 YSLEER. V lost 5 bases to trimming and J lost 3 bases; unmatched junction nucleotides: 3. This CDR3 region has 13 residues. The chain's CDR3 is CASSSTGKETQYF. The DNA of the CDR3 is TGCGCCAGCAGCTCGACAGGGAAAGAGACCCAGTACTTC.

The genes are TRBV30 and TRBJ2-3, with 7 nucleotides matching TRBD2. The V gene's germline CDR1 is GTSNPN and CDR2 SVGIG (reference sequence). The CDR3 covers 14 residues. With V trimmed by 3 bases and J by 3 bases, 6 bases remained unmatched. The CDR3 spells CAWRLAGSTDTQYF. In DNA form, the CDR3 reads TGTGCCTGGAGGTTAGCGGGTAGTACAGATACGCAGTATTTT.

This rearrangement joins TRBV19 to TRBJ2-5; TRBD1 matches at 9 bases. CDR3 length equals 15 residues. Germline CDR1 reads LNHDA; CDR2 reads SQIVND (reference sequence). The junction had 1 base not matched to a gene; V was cut back by 1 base and J by 1 base. CDR3 DNA sequence: TGTGCCAGTAGTATAGGACAGGGGGTCCAAGAGACCCAGTACTTC. The encoded protein is CASSIGQGVQETQYF. Drawing the rest from reference TRBV19 and TRBJ2-5, the complete variable domain is DGGITQSPKYLFRKEGQNVTLSCEQNLNHDAMYWYRQDPGQGLRLIYYSQIVNDFQKGDIAEGYSVSREKKESFPLTVTSAQKNPTAFYLCASSIGQGVQETQYFGPGTRLLVL.

The rearrangement joins TRBV2 to TRBJ1-1; D may be TRBD1 (6 bases). Germline V gene lookup returns CDR1 SNHLY and CDR2 FYNNEI. V lost 5 bases to trimming and J lost 0 bases, with 16 bases between them. The CDR3 runs 16 residues. The CDR3 coding sequence is TGTGCCAGCAGTTTCTTTCAGGGGCGGATGAACACTGAAGCTTTCTTT. It yields the protein CASSFFQGRMNTEAFF. Based on the CDR3 plus reference TRBV2 and TRBJ1-1, the full variable domain is EPEVTQTPSHQVTQMGQEVILRCVPISNHLYFYWYRQILGQKVEFLVSFYNNEISEKSEIFDDQFSVERPDGSNFTLKIRSTKLEDSAMYFCASSFFQGRMNTEAFFGQGTRLTVV.

This clone was seen once. This chain joins TRBV19 and TRBJ2-6; possible D gene TRBD1, 5 bases. The CDR3 sequence is 20 residues long. Trimming left V 4 bases short and J 0 bases short, with 22 bases between. Germline values: CDR1 LNHDA, CDR2 SQIVND (reference sequence). CDR3 residues: CASSNLIEGAIRSGANVLTF. The CDR3 DNA follows: TGTGCCAGTAGTAACTTAATAGAAGGGGCGATCCGCTCTGGGGCCAACGTCCTGACTTTC.

The CDR3 protein is CASVGPFSNYGYTF. The CDR3 bases are TGTGCCAGCGTGGGGCCTTTCTCTAACTATGGCTACACCTTC. V gene TRBV2 combines with J gene TRBJ1-2; possible D gene TRBD1, 5 bases. The germline V gene encodes CDR1 SNHLY and CDR2 FYNNEI. There are 14 residues in the CDR3. Between the trimmed V and J ends, which lost 8 bases and 0 bases, there was a span of 13 bases.

The rearrangement joins TRBV30 to TRBJ2-6, with a tentative D call TRBD2 (6 bases). The CDR3 consists of 14 residues. The ends were cut back, 2 bases at V and 4 bases at J, with 9 bases in the middle. In germline, CDR1 is GTSNPN, CDR2 SVGIG (reference sequence). CDR3 sequence: CAWSSGAGANVLTF. The CDR3 nucleotides are TGTGCCTGGAGTTCGGGAGCCGGGGCCAACGTCCTGACTTTC.

The V gene is TRBV9, the J gene TRBJ2-7; D unclear. The germline gives CDR1 SGDLS, CDR2 YYNGEE. The length of the CDR3 is 16 residues. The ends were cut back, 4 bases at V and 0 bases at J, with 17 bases in the middle. CDR3 residues: CASSLAPDSTSYEQYF. The DNA for the CDR3 is TGTGCCAGCAGCTTGGCCCCCGATAGCACCTCCTACGAGCAGTACTTC.

The chain combines TRBV27 with TRBJ2-1; TRBD2 matches at 13 bases. The CDR3 is 16 residues long. Germline CDR1 reads MNHEY; CDR2 reads SMNVEV (reference sequence). Trimming removed 5 bases from V and 6 bases from J; junction bases left unmatched: 7. The CDR3 DNA reads as TGTGCCAGCAGTCCCCGGGGGACTAGCGGGACCAATGAGCAGTTCTTC. Protein sequence: CASSPRGTSGTNEQFF.

This chain joins TRBV27 and TRBJ1-5, with 7 bases fitting TRBD1. Losses at the gene ends were 6 bases for V and 11 bases for J; bases not matched to a gene: 13. Germline CDR1 reads MNHEY; CDR2 reads SMNVEV (reference sequence). CDR3 length: 14 amino acids. CDR3 coding DNA: TGTGCCAGCAGACCTTCAGGGGGAGAGGGGGCCCAGCATTTT. This translates into CASRPSGGEGAQHF.

The chain carries TRBV4-3 and TRBJ2-2; no clear D gene. V gave up 2 bases and J gave up 0 bases, with 10 bases separating them. CDR3 length equals 16 residues. The germline gives CDR1 LGHNA, CDR2 YSLEER. CDR3 protein: CASSQQPETNTGELFF. The CDR3 DNA reads as TGCGCCAGCAGCCAACAACCGGAGACGAACACCGGGGAGCTGTTTTTT.

On this clone: The identical CDR3 is also encoded by other nucleotide sequences in the sample. V is TRBV6-1 and J is TRBJ1-2, with a tentative D call TRBD1 (6 bases). The V gene's germline CDR1 is MNHNS and CDR2 SASEGT. Trimming stripped 5 bases from V and 8 bases from J, with 12 bases between. There are 12 residues in the CDR3. The CDR3 DNA sequence: TGTGCCAGCAGTTTTGTAGGGGGAGGCTACACCTTC. It codes for CASSFVGGGYTF.